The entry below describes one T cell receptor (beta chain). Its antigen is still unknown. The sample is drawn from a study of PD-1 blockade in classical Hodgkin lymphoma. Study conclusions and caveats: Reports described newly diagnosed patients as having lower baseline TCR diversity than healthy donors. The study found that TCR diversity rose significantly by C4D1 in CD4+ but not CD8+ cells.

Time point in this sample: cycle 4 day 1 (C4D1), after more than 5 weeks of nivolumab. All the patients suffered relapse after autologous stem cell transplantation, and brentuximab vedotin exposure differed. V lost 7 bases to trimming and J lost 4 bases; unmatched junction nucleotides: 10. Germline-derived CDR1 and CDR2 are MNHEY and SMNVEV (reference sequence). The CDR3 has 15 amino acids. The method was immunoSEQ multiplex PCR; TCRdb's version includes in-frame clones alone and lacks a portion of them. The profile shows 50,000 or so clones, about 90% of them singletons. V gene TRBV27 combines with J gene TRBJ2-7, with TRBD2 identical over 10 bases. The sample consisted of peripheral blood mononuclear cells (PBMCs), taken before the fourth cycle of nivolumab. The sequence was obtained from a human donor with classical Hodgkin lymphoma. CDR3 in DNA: TGTGCCAGCACCTCCCGAAGGGGACTAGCGTACGAGCAGTACTTC. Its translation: CASTSRRGLAYEQYF.